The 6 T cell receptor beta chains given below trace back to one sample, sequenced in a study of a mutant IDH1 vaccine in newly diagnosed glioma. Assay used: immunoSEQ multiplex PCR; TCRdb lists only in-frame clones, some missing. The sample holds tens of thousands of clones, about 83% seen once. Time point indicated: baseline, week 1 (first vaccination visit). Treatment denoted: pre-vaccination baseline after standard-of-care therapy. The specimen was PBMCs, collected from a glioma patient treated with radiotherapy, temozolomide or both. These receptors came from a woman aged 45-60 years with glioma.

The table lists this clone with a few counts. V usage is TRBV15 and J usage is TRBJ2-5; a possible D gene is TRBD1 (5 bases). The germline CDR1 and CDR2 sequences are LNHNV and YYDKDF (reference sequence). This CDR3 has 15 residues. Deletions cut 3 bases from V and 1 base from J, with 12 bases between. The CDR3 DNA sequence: TGTGCCACCAGCAGCAGGACACAAACCCAAGAGACCCAGTACTTC. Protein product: CATSSRTQTQETQYF.

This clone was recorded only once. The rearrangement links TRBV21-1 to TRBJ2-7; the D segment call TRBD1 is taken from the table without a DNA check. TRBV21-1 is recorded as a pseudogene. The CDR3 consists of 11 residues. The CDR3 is CASSKAPGSDF. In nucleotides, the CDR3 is TGTGCCAGCAGCAAAGCCCCAGGCTCCGACTTC.

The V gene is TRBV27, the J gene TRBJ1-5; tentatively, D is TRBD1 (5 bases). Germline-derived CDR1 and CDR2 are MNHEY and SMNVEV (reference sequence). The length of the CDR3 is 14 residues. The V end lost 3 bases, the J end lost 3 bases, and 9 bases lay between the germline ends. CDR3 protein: CASSFRGTNQPQHF. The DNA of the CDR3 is TGTGCCAGCAGTTTTCGGGGGACCAATCAGCCCCAGCATTTT.

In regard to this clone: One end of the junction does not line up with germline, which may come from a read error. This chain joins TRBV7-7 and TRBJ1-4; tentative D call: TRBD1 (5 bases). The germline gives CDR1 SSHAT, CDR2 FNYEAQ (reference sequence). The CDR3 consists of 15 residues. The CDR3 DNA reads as TGTGCTAGCAGCCTAGGGACGGGACTTAATGAAAAACTGTTTTTT. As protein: CASSLGTGLNEKLFF. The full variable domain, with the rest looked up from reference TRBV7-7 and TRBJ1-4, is GAGVSQSPRYKVTKRGQDVTLRCDPISSHATLYWYQQALGQGPEFLTYFNYEAQPDKSGLPSDRFSAERPEGSISTLTIQRTEQRDSAMYRCASSLGTGLNEKLFFGSGTQLSVL.

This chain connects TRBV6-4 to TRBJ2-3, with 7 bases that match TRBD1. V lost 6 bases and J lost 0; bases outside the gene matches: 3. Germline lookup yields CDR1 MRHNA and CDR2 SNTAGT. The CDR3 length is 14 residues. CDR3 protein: CASSQTGSTDTQYF. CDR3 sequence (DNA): TGTGCCAGCAGCCAGACAGGGAGCACAGATACGCAGTATTTT.

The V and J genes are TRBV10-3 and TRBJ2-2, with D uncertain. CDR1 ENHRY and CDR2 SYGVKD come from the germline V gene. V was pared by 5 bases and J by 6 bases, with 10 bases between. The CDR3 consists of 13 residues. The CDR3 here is CAISKKESGELFF. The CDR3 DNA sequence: TGTGCCATCAGTAAGAAAGAGTCCGGGGAGCTGTTTTTT.